This T cell receptor beta chain was captured in a study of response to subunit inactivated influenza vaccine (dated by TCRdb to the late 2010s). Study-level background: The study used deep quantitative T cell receptor repertoire profiling to track responses to a trivalent subunit inactivated influenza vaccine. What the study reported, not specific to this receptor: It was suggested by the authors that each seasonal influenza vaccination may recruit only a limited number of new T cells.

Library method: RT-PCR. Sequencing used an Illumina HiSeq 2500. The raw public data were reprocessed by TCRdb itself: fastp quality trimming at Q25, MiXCR clonotype calling, in-frame beta chains only. Rows are combined by CDR3 protein, so each entry shows the most common genes and DNA. The sample table holds around 540,000 distinct CDR3 sequences, of which 12% were seen once. The top ten clones comprise about a tenth of the sample. Notes on this clonotype: No cognate antigen has been identified for it. No base quality information exists; no much larger clone differs at one position.

From the cysteine up to the phenylalanine, the CDR3 has a length of 16 residues. Only the CDR3 portion is preserved as DNA: 48 bases, with reading frame beginning at the first base. Unmatched junction bases come to 10, with V trimmed by 5 bases and J by 4 bases. The germline V gene (reference sequence) sets CDR1 to MNHEY and CDR2 to SMNVEV. The receptor's source is a man aged 50 to 60 who received an inactivated influenza vaccine. Donor details come from another sample of the same person, matched by shared clones. Here the sequenced sample was PBMCs from blood, taken on the day of vaccination. The chain was built from TRBV27 and TRBJ2-1, with 8 junctional bases fitting TRBD2. The CDR3 in this case is CASSPSGGGGYNEQFF. The sequenced DNA is TGTGCCAGCAGTCCCTCGGGGGGCGGGGGGTACAATGAGCAGTTCTTC.